This TCR beta chain was sequenced during a study of blood T cell repertoires in COVID-19. On the study more broadly: Material from acute and convalescent COVID-19 was sourced from the United States, Italy and Spain. Sources were T cells, B-cell-depleted T cells, or PBMCs; the material itself was cDNA or gDNA.

Per the original data handling: Amplification with reference gene primers provided the estimates of nucleated cell counts. TCRdb's copy holds only in-frame clones and misses some; the assay was immunoSEQ multiplex PCR. D and trimming come from the DNA, and the V and J calls and clone size come from that table. The data show 200,000 to 250,000 clones, with around 83% seen just once and roughly 7.4% held by the top ten. The CDR3 spans 12 residues. With V trimmed by 7 bases and J by 8 bases, 4 bases remained unmatched. Per the germline V gene, CDR1 is MDHEN and CDR2 is SYDVKM. The material sequenced was peripheral blood. This chain joins TRBV28 and TRBJ1-4; TRBD1 agrees at 7 bases. This clonotype originated in a woman between 50 and 59 years old with acute or convalescent COVID-19. CDR3 in DNA: TGTGCCAGCACAAGGGACAGAGAAAAACTGTTTTTT. Protein: CASTRDREKLFF.